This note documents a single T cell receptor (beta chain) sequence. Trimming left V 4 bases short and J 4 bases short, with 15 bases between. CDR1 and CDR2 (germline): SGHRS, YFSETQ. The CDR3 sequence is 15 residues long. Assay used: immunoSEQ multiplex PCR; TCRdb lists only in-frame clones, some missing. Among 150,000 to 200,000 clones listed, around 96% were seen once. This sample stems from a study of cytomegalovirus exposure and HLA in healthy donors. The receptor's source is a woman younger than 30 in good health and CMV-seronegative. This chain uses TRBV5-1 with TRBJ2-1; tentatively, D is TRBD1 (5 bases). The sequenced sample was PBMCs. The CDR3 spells CASSGDSQVYNEQFF. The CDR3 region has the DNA TGCGCCAGCAGCGGTGACAGCCAAGTTTACAATGAGCAGTTCTTC.